A single sample gave rise to the 5 T cell receptor beta chains below, sequenced in a study of identical twins. TCRdb reprocessed the 5' RACE reads with MiXCR, giving one entry per CDR3 protein. Of roughly 720,000 distinct CDR3 sequences detected, about 20% appear once; the ten largest clones hold around 13%. The same sample was also studied in work on T cells expressing NK-cell markers.

The source material was PBMCs. The receptors here all came from a woman under 30 in good health.

This clonotype has a handful of counts. This chain joins TRBV27 and TRBJ1-2, with TRBD1 identical over 12 bases. The CDR3 extends over 19 amino acids. CDR1 and CDR2 (germline): MNHEY, SMNVEV (reference sequence). The trim removed 7 bases at V and 4 bases at J, leaving 19 bases unmatched. The CDR3 region has the DNA TGTGCCAGCAAAAGTCTAGAGTACGGGACAGGGGGCGTCGGCTATGGCTACACCTTC. This gives the protein CASKSLEYGTGGVGYGYTF.

The chain carries TRBV5-1 and TRBJ1-5; weak D call: TRBD1 (6 bases). Trimming pared 0 bases from V and 6 bases from J, leaving 10 bases between. This CDR3 spans 14 amino acids. Germline V gene lookup returns CDR1 SGHRS and CDR2 YFSETQ. CDR3 sequence: CASSLARGSQPQHF. The CDR3 DNA reads TGCGCCAGCAGCTTGGCCAGGGGCTCTCAGCCCCAGCATTTT.

This clonotype was counted a few times. This chain links TRBV29-1 with TRBJ1-1; D not resolved. The germline V gene encodes CDR1 SQVTM and CDR2 ANQGSEA. The CDR3 loop spans 12 amino acids. Between the trimmed V and J ends, which lost 5 bases and 1 base, there was a span of 8 bases. CDR3 sequence: CSVLDWNTEAFF. CDR3 nucleotide sequence: TGCAGCGTTCTGGATTGGAACACTGAAGCTTTCTTT. The full variable domain, in which reference TRBV29-1 and TRBJ1-1 provide the parts outside the CDR3, is SAVISQKPSRDICQRGTSLTIQCQVDSQVTMMFWYRQQPGQSLTLIATANQGSEATYESGFVIDKFPISRPNLTFSTLTVSNMSPEDSSIYLCSVLDWNTEAFFGQGTRLTVV.

J is TRBJ2-1 and V is TRBV4-3; 7 bases align to TRBD1. Germline V lookup: CDR1 LGHNA, CDR2 YSLEER. V was pared by 0 bases and J by 4 bases, with 6 bases of the junction left unmatched. The CDR3 totals 16 residues. The CDR3 sequence: CASSQEASTGYNEQFF. The CDR3 DNA sequence: TGCGCCAGCAGCCAAGAGGCCTCGACAGGGTACAATGAGCAGTTCTTC.

The CDR3 here is CASSLGAPDTQYF. CDR3 nucleotide sequence: TGTGCCAGCAGCTTAGGTGCCCCCGATACGCAGTATTTT. The rearrangement uses TRBV5-6 and TRBJ2-3; unclear D gene. CDR1 is SGHDT, CDR2 YYEEEE, per germline. CDR3 length equals 13 residues. V dropped 2 bases and J dropped 6 bases, with 10 bases sitting between them.